The sequence of this T cell receptor (beta chain) was determined in a study of T cell repertoires and HLA-DP antigens. The table came from immunoSEQ multiplex PCR; TCRdb's copy has only in-frame clones and leaves some out. The sample shows about 110,000 clones, 85% to 95% of them seen only once. General study findings and limits: No separate analysis of naive versus memory CD4+ cells was done.

Looked up from germline, CDR1 is MDHEN and CDR2 is SYDVKM. The ends were cut back, 3 bases at V and 1 base at J, with 3 bases in the middle. This CDR3 comprises 12 residues. As for this clone: Its cognate antigen is unknown.

The TCR was taken from a woman aged 18-30 years in good health and CMV-seronegative. The sequenced material came from CD4+ T cells from PBMCs. The gene calls are TRBV28 and TRBJ1-2; D gene unclear. CDR3 sequence: CASSFHNYGYTF. The CDR3 DNA reads as TGTGCCAGCAGTTTCCATAACTATGGCTACACCTTC.